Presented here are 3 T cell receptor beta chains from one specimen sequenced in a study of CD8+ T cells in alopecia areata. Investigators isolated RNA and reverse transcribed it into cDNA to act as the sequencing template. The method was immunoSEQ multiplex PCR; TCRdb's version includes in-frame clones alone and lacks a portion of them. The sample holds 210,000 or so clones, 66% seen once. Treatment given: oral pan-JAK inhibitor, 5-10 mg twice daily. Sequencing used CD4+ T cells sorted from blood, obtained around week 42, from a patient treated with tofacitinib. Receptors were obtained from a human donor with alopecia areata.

This CDR3 reads CASSLTGAYGYTF. CDR3 DNA sequence: TGTGCCAGCAGCTTAACGGGGGCTTATGGCTACACCTTC. The chain links TRBV11-2 to TRBJ1-2, with D maybe TRBD1 (6 bases). Germline values: CDR1 SGHAT, CDR2 FQNNGV. This CDR3 comprises 13 residues. V was clipped by 2 bases and J by 5 bases, with 9 bases between them.

CDR3 amino acids: CSVLWRGREEKLFF. Written as DNA, the CDR3 is TGCAGCGTTTTATGGCGAGGCCGGGAGGAAAAACTGTTTTTT. The genes are TRBV29-1 and TRBJ1-4, with D uncertain. The CDR3 runs 14 residues. Trimming shortened V by 5 bases and J by 8 bases, and 18 bases separated the two germline ends. Germline V gene lookup returns CDR1 SQVTM and CDR2 ANQGSEA.

CDR3 protein: CASSEAVASTYGYTF. In nucleotides, the CDR3 is TGTGCCAGCAGTGAGGCGGTAGCCAGCACATATGGCTACACCTTC. The rearrangement joins TRBV25-1 to TRBJ1-2; unclear D gene. Germline-derived CDR1 and CDR2 are MGHDK and SYGVNS. This CDR3 is built from 15 residues. The V gene lost 3 bases and the J gene lost 5 bases, with 16 bases spanning the gap.